This T cell receptor (beta chain) was captured by sequencing in a study of Ad26.COV2.S vaccination and SARS-CoV-2 variants. Study-wide background: The donor participated in the COV1001 trial, in its Ad26.COV2.S arm. Study observations and caveats: Relative to placebo recipients, vaccine recipients exhibited elevated spike-specific TCR breadth. Non-spike TCR breadth did not differ much between vaccine and placebo recipients.

TCRdb keeps only in-frame clones here, not all; method: immunoSEQ multiplex PCR. The sample holds a few hundred thousand clones; 75% to 95% are singletons and the top ten take 9% to 15%. For this clone: The antigen remains undetermined.

This CDR3 spans 14 amino acids. Germline V CDR1 and CDR2: MNHEY, SVGEGT. Trimming stripped 7 bases from V and 5 bases from J, with 17 bases between. Sample treatment: roughly 20 received Ad26.COV2.S at low or high dose, single or two shots; about 5 received placebo; per-sample allocation not given. Material that was analyzed had been drawn on day 63 after the first vaccine or placebo injection. The sample in question was peripheral blood, obtained in a trial of Ad26.COV2.S vaccine versus placebo. The chain uses TRBV6-2 or TRBV6-3 and TRBJ2-5, with D perhaps given as TRBD1 or TRBD2 (5 bases each). This receptor was taken from a person aged 18 to 65 who received the Ad26.COV2.S COVID-19 vaccine or a placebo. CDR3 sequence: CASTPGGGRETQYF. The CDR3 DNA is TGTGCCAGCACCCCGGGTGGGGGTAGGGAGACCCAGTACTTC.